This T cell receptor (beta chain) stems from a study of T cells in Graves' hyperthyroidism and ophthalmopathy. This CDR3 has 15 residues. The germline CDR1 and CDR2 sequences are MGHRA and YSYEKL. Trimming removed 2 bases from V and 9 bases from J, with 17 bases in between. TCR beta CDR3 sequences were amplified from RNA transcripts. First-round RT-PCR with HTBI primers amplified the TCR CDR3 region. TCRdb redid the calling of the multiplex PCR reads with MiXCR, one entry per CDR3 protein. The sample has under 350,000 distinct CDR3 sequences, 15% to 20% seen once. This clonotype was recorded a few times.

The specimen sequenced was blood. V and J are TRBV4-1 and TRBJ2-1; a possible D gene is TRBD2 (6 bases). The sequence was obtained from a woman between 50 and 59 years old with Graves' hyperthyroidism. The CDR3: CASSQTLSDGGEQFF. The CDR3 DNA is TGCGCCAGCAGCCAAACCCTTAGCGACGGGGGTGAGCAGTTCTTC.